This TCR beta chain was retrieved from a study of lymphopenia after photon versus proton radiotherapy. Study observations and caveats: After the lymphocyte nadir, photon-treated repertoires showed oligoclonal expansion, especially of CD8+ Temra cells. Larger post-nadir TCR diversity loss correlated inversely with survival in deceased patients.

Points on this clone: Its antigen is still unknown.

Measured with immunoSEQ multiplex PCR; TCRdb has only the in-frame clones, and not every one. Of approximately 80,000 clones listed, around 80% were seen once; the top ten hold 1.2% to 1.5%. Per the germline V gene, CDR1 is LGHNA and CDR2 is YSLEER. V was trimmed by 0 bases and J by 3 bases, leaving 12 bases between them. This CDR3 is 16 amino acids long. Sequencing used peripheral blood, obtained from a patient treated with proton-based radiotherapy. J is TRBJ1-5 and V is TRBV4-3; D is unclear. The receptor was isolated from a man aged 55-75 years with pancreatic cancer. For the CDR3, the DNA is TGCGCCAGCAGCCAAGATCTATCGGGAGACAATCAGCCCCAGCATTTT. Translation: CASSQDLSGDNQPQHF.